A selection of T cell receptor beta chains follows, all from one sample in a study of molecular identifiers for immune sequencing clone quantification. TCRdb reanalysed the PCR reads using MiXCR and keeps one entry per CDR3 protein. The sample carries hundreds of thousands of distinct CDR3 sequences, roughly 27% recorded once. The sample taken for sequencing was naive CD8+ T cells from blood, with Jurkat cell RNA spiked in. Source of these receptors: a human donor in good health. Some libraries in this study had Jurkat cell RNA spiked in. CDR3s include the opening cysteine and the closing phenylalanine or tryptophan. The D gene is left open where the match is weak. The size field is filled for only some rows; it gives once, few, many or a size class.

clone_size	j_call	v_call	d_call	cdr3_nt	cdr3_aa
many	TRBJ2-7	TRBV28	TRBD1	TGTGCCAGCGAGGGACAGGGAAGTTCGCGGGAGCAGTACTTC	CASEGQGSSREQYF
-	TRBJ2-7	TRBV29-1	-	TGCAGCGTTCGGTCCGGGACCTCCTATGAGCAGTACTTC	CSVRSGTSYEQYF
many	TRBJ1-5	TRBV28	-	TGTGCCAGCAGGAGGATGATGAACCCCTTGGAGCCCCAGCATTTT	CASRRMMNPLEPQHF
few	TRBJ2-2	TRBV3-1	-	TGTGCCAGCAGCCAAACCCGGGACATGGATGGGGAGCTGTTTTTT	CASSQTRDMDGELFF
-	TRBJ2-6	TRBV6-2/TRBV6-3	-	TGTGCCAGCAGTCACCCTACGGGACAAGCGATATCCTCTGGGGCCAACGTCCTGACTTTC	CASSHPTGQAISSGANVLTF
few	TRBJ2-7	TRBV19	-	TGTGCCAATAGTTCGGGACCAAGCTGGGAGCAGTACTTC	CANSSGPSWEQYF
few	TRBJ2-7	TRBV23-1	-	TGCGCCAGCAGTCAATCTATAGTCAGGGGATACGAGCAGTACTTC	CASSQSIVRGYEQYF
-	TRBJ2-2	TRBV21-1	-	TGTGCCAGCAGCGAGGGACTAGCGGGGGGCCGAACGAACACCGGGGAGCCGTTTTTT	CASSEGLAGGRTNTGEPFF
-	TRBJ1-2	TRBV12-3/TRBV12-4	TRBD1	TGTGCCAGCACCCACACAGGGGATGGCTACACCTTC	CASTHTGDGYTF
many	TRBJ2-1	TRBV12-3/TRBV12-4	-	TGTGCCAGCAGTTTCGGGAATGAGCAGTTCTTC	CASSFGNEQFF
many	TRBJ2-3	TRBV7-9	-	TGTGCCAGCAGCCCCCGGGGAAGAGATACGCAGTATTTT	CASSPRGRDTQYF
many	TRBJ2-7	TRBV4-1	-	TGCGCCAGCAGCCAATATAGCCAGGCCTACGAGCAGTACTTC	CASSQYSQAYEQYF
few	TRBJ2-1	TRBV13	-	TGTGCCAGCGTCGGGGGTTATGAGCAGTTCTTC	CASVGGYEQFF
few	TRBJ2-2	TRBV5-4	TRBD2	TGTGCCAGCAGCTTGGGGTCTCGGATGCGGGAGAGCACCGGGGAGCTGTTTTTT	CASSLGSRMRESTGELFF
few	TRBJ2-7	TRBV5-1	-	TGCGCCAGCAGCTTGGTTCAGGGAAGTCCCTACGGGCAGTACTTC	CASSLVQGSPYGQYF
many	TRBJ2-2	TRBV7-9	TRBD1	TGTGCCAGCAGCCCCGGACAGGGACTTAACGGGGAGCTGTTTTTT	CASSPGQGLNGELFF
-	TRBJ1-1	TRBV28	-	TGTGCCAGCAGTCCGGACGGTTACACTGAAGCTTTCTTT	CASSPDGYTEAFF
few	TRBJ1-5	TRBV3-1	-	TGTGCCAGCAGCCAAGAGACTAGCAATCAGCCCCAGCATTTT	CASSQETSNQPQHF
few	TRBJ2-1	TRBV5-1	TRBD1	TGCGCCAGCAGCTGGACAGGGCCGGAGGAGCAGTTCTTC	CASSWTGPEEQFF
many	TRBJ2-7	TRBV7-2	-	TGTGCCAGCAGCTTAGGCCTGACAGTAACCTACGAGCAGTACTTC	CASSLGLTVTYEQYF
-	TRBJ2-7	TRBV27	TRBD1	TGTGCCAGCAGTACACGACAGGGGAACTACGAGCAGTACTTC	CASSTRQGNYEQYF
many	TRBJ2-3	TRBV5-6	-	TGTGCCAGCAGCTTGGCCACTAGCAGTAGCACAGATACGCAGTATTTT	CASSLATSSSTDTQYF
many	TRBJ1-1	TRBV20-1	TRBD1	TGCAGTGGCATAGGTGAGGGACAGGGAGCTTTAGGGACTGAAGCTTTCTTT	CSGIGEGQGALGTEAFF
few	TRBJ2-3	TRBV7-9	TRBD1	TGTGCCAGCAGCCCGACAGGGGCGAACACAGATACGCAGTATTTT	CASSPTGANTDTQYF
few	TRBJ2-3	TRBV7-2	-	TGTGCCAGCAGCTTAAGTAGGGGGAAGGGCGGGACTGCCTTTTATAGCACAGATACGCAGTATTTT	CASSLSRGKGGTAFYSTDTQYF
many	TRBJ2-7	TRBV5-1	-	TGCGCCAGCAGCCCAAACCATGGGGGGGCTTACGAGCAGTACTTC	CASSPNHGGAYEQYF
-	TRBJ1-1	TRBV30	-	TGTGCCTGGAGTGTAACCATGAACACTGCAGCTTTCTTT	CAWSVTMNTAAFF
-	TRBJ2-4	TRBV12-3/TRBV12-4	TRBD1	TGTGCCAGCAGTACCCCTGGACAGGATTCCAAAAACATTCAGTACTTC	CASSTPGQDSKNIQYF
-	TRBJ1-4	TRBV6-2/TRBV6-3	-	TGTGCCAGCAGTCGGGGCATTGACGTTAATGAAAAACTGTTTTTT	CASSRGIDVNEKLFF
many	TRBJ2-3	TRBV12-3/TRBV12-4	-	TGTGCCAGCAGTTTAGTTTGGGGGATTAGCACAGATACGCAGTATTTT	CASSLVWGISTDTQYF
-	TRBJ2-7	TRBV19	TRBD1	TGTGCCAGTACCACGACAGGGGGCTATCGCGAGCAGTACTTC	CASTTTGGYREQYF
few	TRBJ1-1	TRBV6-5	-	TGTGCCAGCAGCCCATACGACACTAGGAACACTGAAGCTTTCTTT	CASSPYDTRNTEAFF
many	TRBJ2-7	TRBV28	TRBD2	TGTGCCAGCAGCCACGGGCCACTAGCGGTCGAGCAGTACTTC	CASSHGPLAVEQYF
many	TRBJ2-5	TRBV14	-	TGTGCCAGCAGCAGGCGGGGTATCCTTCAGACCCAGTACTTC	CASSRRGILQTQYF
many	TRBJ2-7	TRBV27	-	TGTGCCAGCAGTTACGGGTACTCCTACGAGCAGTACTTC	CASSYGYSYEQYF
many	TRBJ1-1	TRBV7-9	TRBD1	TGTGCCAGCAGCGCAATCCGACGACAGGGCGGGACTGAAGCTTTCTTT	CASSAIRRQGGTEAFF
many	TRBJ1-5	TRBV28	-	TGTGCCAGCAGCTTAGGGAATAGCAATCAGCCCCAGCATTTT	CASSLGNSNQPQHF
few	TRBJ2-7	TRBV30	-	TGTGCCTGGAGTCCCTACTATCGTAACGAGCAGTACTTC	CAWSPYYRNEQYF
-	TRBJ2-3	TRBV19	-	TGTGCCAGTAGTTCCCAGGGGATAGATACGCAGTATTTT	CASSSQGIDTQYF
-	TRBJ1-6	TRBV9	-	TGTGCCAGCAGCGTAGCGGGCAGGAGTCCTTCACCCCTCCACTTT	CASSVAGRSPSPLHF
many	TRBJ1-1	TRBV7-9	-	TGTGCCAGCAGCTTAGCGGGTAGGGTTGAAGCTTTCTTT	CASSLAGRVEAFF
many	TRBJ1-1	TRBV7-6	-	TGTGCCAGCAGCTTTAGGTTGGACACTGAAGCTTTCTTT	CASSFRLDTEAFF
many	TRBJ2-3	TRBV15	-	TGTGCCACCAGCAGAGATTCAGAGGCAGATACGCAGTATTTT	CATSRDSEADTQYF
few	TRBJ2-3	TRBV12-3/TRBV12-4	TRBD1	TGTGCCAGCAGTCAGACAGGGGGTAGTACGCAGTATTTT	CASSQTGGSTQYF
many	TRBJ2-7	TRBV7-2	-	TGTGCCAGCAGCCAGGCCTCGACTACGGGAGAGCAGTACTTC	CASSQASTTGEQYF
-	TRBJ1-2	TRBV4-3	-	TGCGCCAGCAGCCAAGGGGGCTTCGCCTATGGCTACACCTTC	CASSQGGFAYGYTF
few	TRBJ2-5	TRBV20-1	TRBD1	TGCAGTGCTCAAACCGGGACAGCCCAAGAGACCCAGTACTTC	CSAQTGTAQETQYF
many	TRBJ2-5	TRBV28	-	TGTGCCAGCAGTTTGACAGCACGAGAGACCCAGTACTTC	CASSLTARETQYF
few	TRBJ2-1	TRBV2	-	TGTGCCAGCAGTCCTGCCGCGACATGGCTTCACAATGAGCAGTTCTTC	CASSPAATWLHNEQFF
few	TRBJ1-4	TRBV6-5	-	TGTGCCAGCAGTTACAGGGGCAGGGTCGATGAAAAACTGTTTTTT	CASSYRGRVDEKLFF
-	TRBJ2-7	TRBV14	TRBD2	TGTGCCAGCAGCCAAGGGGCTAGCGGGAGTTACGAGCTGTACTTC	CASSQGASGSYELYF
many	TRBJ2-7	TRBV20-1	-	TGCAGTGCTAGAGATCCGGCGGATTACTCCTACGAGCAGTACTTC	CSARDPADYSYEQYF
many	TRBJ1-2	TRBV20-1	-	TGCAGTGCTAGACCCCTGGACAGCTATGGCTACACCTTC	CSARPLDSYGYTF